The source of this T cell receptor beta chain is a study of spatial heterogeneity in lung cancer. Study at large: Each unique TCR and UMI combination was seen more than ten times on average in raw reads. Study-level points and caveats: Tumoral mutation counts were tracked by counts of expanded intratumoral alpha and beta TCRs. Approximate estimated coverage of tumor T cells amounted to 6.5% to 8% for alpha and roughly 14% for beta chains.

TCRdb recomputed calls from the 5' RACE reads with MiXCR, one row per CDR3 protein. The profile shows some 5,900 distinct CDR3 sequences, 7.7% of them singletons. Time point indicated: sample taken at primary tumor resection. The donors, more than 55 patients with untreated early-stage non-small cell lung cancer, provided the samples. Tumor, nontumor lung or frozen PBMC supplied whole RNA that was sequenced unsorted. This clonotype has a count of ten or more. Its antigen remains unidentified. This beta chain is a stray read from a library made for alpha chains; its abundance is not meaningful. Per the germline V gene, CDR1 is SGHTA and CDR2 is FQGNSA. With 2 bases clipped from V and 8 bases from J, the junction kept 4 bases outside the gene matches. The CDR3 length is 15 residues.

Here the sequenced sample was lung tumor tissue, taken at surgery. V is TRBV7-2 and J is TRBJ2-1; TRBD2 matches at 12 bases. The sequence was obtained from a female donor with early-stage non-small cell lung cancer. CDR3 sequence: CASSLILAGGDEQFF. The DNA for the CDR3 is TGTGCCAGCAGCTTAATTCTAGCGGGAGGGGATGAGCAGTTCTTC.